This TCR beta chain was sequenced in a study of blood T cell repertoires in COVID-19. The wider study: There were acute and convalescent COVID-19 samples, and they came from the United States, Italy and Spain. Sample material is recorded as cDNA or gDNA derived from T cells, B-cell-depleted T cells, or PBMCs.

This CDR3 has 13 amino acids. Trimming removed 3 bases from V and 9 bases from J; junction bases left unmatched: 6. A few counts support this clone. In the authors' workflow: Amplification from reference gene primers served as the basis for estimated nucleated cell counts. Libraries were prepared by immunoSEQ multiplex PCR; TCRdb keeps only in-frame clonotypes and omits some of them. The V and J calls and clone size come from that table; D and trimming were worked out from the DNA. The table has fewer than 200,000 clones, approximately 90% seen once. The clonotype comes from a man between 60 and 75 years old with active or convalescent COVID-19. The chain couples TRBV12-3 or TRBV12-4 to TRBJ2-3, with 7 bases matching TRBD2. The sequencing sample was made of peripheral blood. CDR3 bases: TGTGCCAGCAGTTTTAGCGGGCCTGGGACGCAGTATTTT. It translates to CASSFSGPGTQYF.